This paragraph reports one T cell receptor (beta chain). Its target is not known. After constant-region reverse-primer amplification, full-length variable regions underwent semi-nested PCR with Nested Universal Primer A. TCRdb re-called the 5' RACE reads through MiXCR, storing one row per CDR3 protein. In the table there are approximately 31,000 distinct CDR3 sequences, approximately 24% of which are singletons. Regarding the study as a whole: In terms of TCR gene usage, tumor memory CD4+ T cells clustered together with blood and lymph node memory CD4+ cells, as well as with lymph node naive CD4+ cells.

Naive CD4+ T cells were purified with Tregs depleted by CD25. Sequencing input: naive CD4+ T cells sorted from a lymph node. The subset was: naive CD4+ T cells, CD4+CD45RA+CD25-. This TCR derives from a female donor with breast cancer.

CDR3 DNA: TGTGCCAGCAGCTTAGGTCGTGGAGCGGGAACTACAGATACGCAGTATTTT. Amino acid sequence: CASSLGRGAGTTDTQYF. V usage is TRBV13 and J usage is TRBJ2-3, with 7 positions matching TRBD2. V was pared by 0 bases and J by 3 bases, with 9 bases of the junction left unmatched. From germline, CDR1 is PRHDT and CDR2 FYEKMQ (reference sequence). This CDR3 region has 17 residues.